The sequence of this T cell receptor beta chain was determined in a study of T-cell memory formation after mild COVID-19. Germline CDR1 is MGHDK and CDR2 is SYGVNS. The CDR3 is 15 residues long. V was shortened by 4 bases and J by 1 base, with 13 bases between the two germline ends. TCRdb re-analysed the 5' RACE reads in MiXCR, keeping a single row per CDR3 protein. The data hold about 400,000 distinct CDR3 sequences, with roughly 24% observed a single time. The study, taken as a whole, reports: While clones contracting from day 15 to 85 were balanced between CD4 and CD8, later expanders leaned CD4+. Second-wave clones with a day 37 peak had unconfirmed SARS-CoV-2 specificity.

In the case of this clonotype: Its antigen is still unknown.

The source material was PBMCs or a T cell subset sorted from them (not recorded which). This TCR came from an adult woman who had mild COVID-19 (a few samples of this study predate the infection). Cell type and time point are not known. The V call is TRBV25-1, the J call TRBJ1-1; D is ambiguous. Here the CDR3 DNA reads TGTGCCAGCAGTGCACCTTTCCAAAGGAACACTGAAGCTTTCTTT. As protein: CASSAPFQRNTEAFF.